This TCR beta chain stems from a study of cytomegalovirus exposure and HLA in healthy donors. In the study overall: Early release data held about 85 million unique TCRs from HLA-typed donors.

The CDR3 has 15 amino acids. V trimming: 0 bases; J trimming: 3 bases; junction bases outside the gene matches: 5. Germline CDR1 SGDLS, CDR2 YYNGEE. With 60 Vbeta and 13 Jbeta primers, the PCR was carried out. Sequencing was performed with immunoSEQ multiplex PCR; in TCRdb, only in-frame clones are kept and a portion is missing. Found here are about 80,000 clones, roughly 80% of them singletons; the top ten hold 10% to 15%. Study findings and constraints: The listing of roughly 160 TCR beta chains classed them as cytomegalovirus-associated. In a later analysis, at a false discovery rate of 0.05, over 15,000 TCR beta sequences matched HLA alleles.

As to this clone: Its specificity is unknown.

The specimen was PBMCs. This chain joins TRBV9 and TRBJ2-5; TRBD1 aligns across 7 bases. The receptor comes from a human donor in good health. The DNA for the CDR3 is TGTGCCAGCAGCGTAGGTGACAGGGACAAAGAGACCCAGTACTTC. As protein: CASSVGDRDKETQYF.